A selection of T cell receptor beta chains follows, all from one sample in a study of tumor-infiltrating lymphocytes in primary liver carcinoma. TCRdb processed the multiplex PCR reads anew with MiXCR; each CDR3 protein has one entry. The table shows 55,000 to 65,000 distinct CDR3 sequences, with less than 75% occurring only once. Sequencing was done on a sample of liver tumor tissue from sampling region 2. The receptor source for this set is a man aged 35 to 55 with primary liver carcinoma and hepatitis B virus infection. Each CDR3 is given without its conserved first and last residue. Each record gives: V gene, clone size, CDR3 protein. Only part of the rows carry a size: once, few, many, or a class if the clone is expanded.

v_gene: TRBV18
abundance: NA
CDR3aa: ASSPAPDQPQH

v_gene: TRBV12-3/TRBV12-4
abundance: NA
CDR3aa: ASSLKIAEAF

v_gene: TRBV6-1
abundance: NA
CDR3aa: ATQEVNSEAF

v_gene: TRBV5-4
abundance: NA
CDR3aa: VSSLALTSETYEQY

v_gene: TRBV5-4
abundance: few
CDR3aa: ASSETGSDTQY

v_gene: TRBV6-2/TRBV6-3
abundance: NA
CDR3aa: ASESGRGHTGELF

v_gene: TRBV10-2
abundance: NA
CDR3aa: ASSEGHEAF

v_gene: TRBV29-1
abundance: NA
CDR3aa: SVVVTQGANNQPQY

v_gene: TRBV12-3/TRBV12-4
abundance: NA
CDR3aa: ARSYGQGCNQPQH

v_gene: TRBV10-3
abundance: NA
CDR3aa: AISTGGHENTEAF

v_gene: TRBV28
abundance: NA
CDR3aa: ARSLSWVSYQPQH

v_gene: TRBV11-2
abundance: few
CDR3aa: ASSQAPGGKETQY

v_gene: TRBV12-3/TRBV12-4
abundance: many
CDR3aa: ASSLGRGTMNTEAF

v_gene: TRBV28
abundance: NA
CDR3aa: ASGLTGGTGGLF

v_gene: TRBV11-2
abundance: NA
CDR3aa: ASRVASSYNEQF

v_gene: TRBV11-2
abundance: NA
CDR3aa: ASNLTAGGSRETQY

v_gene: TRBV6-5
abundance: few
CDR3aa: ASSYSPFQWGDNSPLH

v_gene: TRBV7-8
abundance: NA
CDR3aa: ASNSDSAYEQY

v_gene: TRBV11-2
abundance: NA
CDR3aa: AGSLDPESYYNEQF

v_gene: TRBV12-3/TRBV12-4
abundance: NA
CDR3aa: ASSPGLAGGAGDTHY

v_gene: TRBV11-2
abundance: NA
CDR3aa: VITQWGQGNGQF

v_gene: TRBV4-2
abundance: NA
CDR3aa: ASSRVALLAGVTDTQY

v_gene: TRBV4-2
abundance: medium-sized
CDR3aa: ASSQAPVNEQF

v_gene: TRBV5-4
abundance: NA
CDR3aa: TSSLAQVGETQY

v_gene: TRBV5-1
abundance: many
CDR3aa: ASSWLETQY

v_gene: TRBV6-2/TRBV6-3
abundance: NA
CDR3aa: ASSSGGTNQPQH

v_gene: TRBV6-5
abundance: many
CDR3aa: ASRGTGEYEQY

v_gene: TRBV5-6
abundance: few
CDR3aa: ASSLQGVAYEQY

v_gene: TRBV6-5
abundance: NA
CDR3aa: ASRVTWDQPQH

v_gene: TRBV9
abundance: NA
CDR3aa: ASSTNRGGYT

v_gene: TRBV6-1
abundance: NA
CDR3aa: ANSVERSYEQS

v_gene: TRBV11-2
abundance: NA
CDR3aa: VNCSTLLQGADTQY

v_gene: TRBV6-5
abundance: NA
CDR3aa: ASTYRPGTGLEQF

v_gene: TRBV5-4
abundance: NA
CDR3aa: AISDLGLAGGYEPY

v_gene: TRBV4-3
abundance: NA
CDR3aa: VSSPVGLALNNEQF

v_gene: TRBV4-2
abundance: NA
CDR3aa: VSSQEYGLGFWTEAF

v_gene: TRBV25-1
abundance: once
CDR3aa: VSSGQIYNEQF

v_gene: TRBV6-2/TRBV6-3
abundance: NA
CDR3aa: ASNLELAKNIQY

v_gene: TRBV7-8
abundance: NA
CDR3aa: ASSSGLGGTEVF

v_gene: TRBV29-1
abundance: many
CDR3aa: SVLVSSGHEQF

v_gene: TRBV29-1
abundance: NA
CDR3aa: SVSTGRGAFSTEAF

v_gene: TRBV12-3/TRBV12-4
abundance: NA
CDR3aa: ASSMGTGRFYEQY

v_gene: TRBV29-1
abundance: few
CDR3aa: SGAQGDPYEQY

v_gene: TRBV7-9
abundance: many
CDR3aa: ASSDTGQGLSEQY

v_gene: TRBV6-6
abundance: few
CDR3aa: TSSIAGSAYEQY